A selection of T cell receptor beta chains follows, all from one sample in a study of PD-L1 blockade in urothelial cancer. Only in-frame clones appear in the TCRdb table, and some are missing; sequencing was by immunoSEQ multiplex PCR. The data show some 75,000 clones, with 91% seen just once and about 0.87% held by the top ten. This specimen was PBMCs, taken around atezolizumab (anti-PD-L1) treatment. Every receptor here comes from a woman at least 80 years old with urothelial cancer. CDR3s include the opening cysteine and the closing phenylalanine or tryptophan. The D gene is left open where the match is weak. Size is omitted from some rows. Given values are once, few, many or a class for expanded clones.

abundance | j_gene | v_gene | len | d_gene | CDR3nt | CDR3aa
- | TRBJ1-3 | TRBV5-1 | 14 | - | TGCGCCAGCAGGGAGGGCAGCTCTGGAAACACCATATATTTT | CASREGSSGNTIYF
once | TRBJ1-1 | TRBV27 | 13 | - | TGTGCCAGCAGAGCTCGACAGCACACTGAAGCTTTCTTT | CASRARQHTEAFF
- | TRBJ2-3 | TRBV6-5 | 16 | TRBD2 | TGTGCCAGCAGTTCTTTCGGGACTAGCAGCACAGATACGCAGTATTTT | CASSSFGTSSTDTQYF
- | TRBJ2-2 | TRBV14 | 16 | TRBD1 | TGTGCCAGCAGCCCGCATACAGGGGTGAACACCGGGGAGCTGTTTTTT | CASSPHTGVNTGELFF
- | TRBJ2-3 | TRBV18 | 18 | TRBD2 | TGTGCCAGCTCACCTTTAGCGGGAGGGCCTGTGGGCACAGATACGCAGTATTTT | CASSPLAGGPVGTDTQYF
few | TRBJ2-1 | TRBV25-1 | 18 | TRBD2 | TGTGCCAGCAGTGACTCGTCGACTAGCGGGTGGCCAGGGAATGAGCAGTTCTTC | CASSDSSTSGWPGNEQFF
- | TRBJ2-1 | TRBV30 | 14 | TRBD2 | TGTGCCTGGAGTTCCGGGAGGGCCACTCATGAGCAGTTCTTC | CAWSSGRATHEQFF
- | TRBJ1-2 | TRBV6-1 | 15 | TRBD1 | TGTGCCAGCAGGTCGGGGACAGGGGAACCCTATGGCTACACCTTC | CASRSGTGEPYGYTF
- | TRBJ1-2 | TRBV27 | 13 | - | TGTGCCAGCAGGGCTGGCGGGGGAGGCGGCTACACCTTC | CASRAGGGGGYTF
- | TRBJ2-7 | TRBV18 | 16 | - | TGTGCCAGCTCACCACCGGGGCGGCCGAGCTCCTACGAGCAGTACTTC | CASSPPGRPSSYEQYF
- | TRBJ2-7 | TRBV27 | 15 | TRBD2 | TGTGCCAGCAGACCCCCGGGCGGGAGGCCCTACGAGCAGTACTTC | CASRPPGGRPYEQYF
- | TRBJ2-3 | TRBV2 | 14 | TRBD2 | TGTGCCAGCAGACAGCGGGAGGGGTCAGATACGCAGTATTTT | CASRQREGSDTQYF
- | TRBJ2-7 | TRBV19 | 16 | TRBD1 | TGTGCCAGTAGTATATACTTGCGGGACAGGCCGTACGAGCAGTACTTC | CASSIYLRDRPYEQYF
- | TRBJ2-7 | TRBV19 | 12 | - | TGTGCCAGTAGTATAGGGGGGGAGCAGCAGTACTTC | CASSIGGEQQYF
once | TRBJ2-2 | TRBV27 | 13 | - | TGTGCCAGCAGTTCCCTGGGGGGAAGGGAGCTGTTTTTT | CASSSLGGRELFF
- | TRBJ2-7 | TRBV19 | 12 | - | TGTGCCAGTAGTTCCACATACTACGAGCAGTACTTC | CASSSTYYEQYF
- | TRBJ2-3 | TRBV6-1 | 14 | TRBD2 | TGTGCCAGCGTTGAGCGGGAGTTTACAGATACGCAGTATTTT | CASVEREFTDTQYF
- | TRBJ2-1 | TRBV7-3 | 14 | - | TGTGCCAGCAGCTTAGGGACGGGGGTGAATGAGCAGTTCTTC | CASSLGTGVNEQFF
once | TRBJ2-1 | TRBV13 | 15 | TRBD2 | TGTGCCAGCAGCCAGGGACTAGCGGAATACAATGAGCAGTTCTTC | CASSQGLAEYNEQFF
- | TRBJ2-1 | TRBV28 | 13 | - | TGTGCCAGCAGTTCGAGCTCGAGGAATGAGCAGTTCTTC | CASSSSSRNEQFF
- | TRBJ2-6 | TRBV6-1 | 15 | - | TGTGCCAGCAGCGTACCGAGCACTGGGGCCAACGTCCTGACTTTC | CASSVPSTGANVLTF
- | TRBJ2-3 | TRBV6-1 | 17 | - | TGTGCCAGCAGTGTCAACTATAGGCGGCTCAGCACAGATACGCAGTATTTT | CASSVNYRRLSTDTQYF